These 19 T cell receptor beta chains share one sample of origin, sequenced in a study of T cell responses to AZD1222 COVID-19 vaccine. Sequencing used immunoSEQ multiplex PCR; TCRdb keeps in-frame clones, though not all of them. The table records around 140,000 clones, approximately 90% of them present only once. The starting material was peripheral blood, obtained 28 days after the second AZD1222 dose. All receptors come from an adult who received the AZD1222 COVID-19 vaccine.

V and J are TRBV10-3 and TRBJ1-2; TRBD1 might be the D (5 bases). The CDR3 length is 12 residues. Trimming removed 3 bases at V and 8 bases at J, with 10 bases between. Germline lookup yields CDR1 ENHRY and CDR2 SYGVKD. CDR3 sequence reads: CAISEEGKGYTF. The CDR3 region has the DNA TGTGCCATCAGTGAAGAGGGGAAAGGCTACACCTTC.

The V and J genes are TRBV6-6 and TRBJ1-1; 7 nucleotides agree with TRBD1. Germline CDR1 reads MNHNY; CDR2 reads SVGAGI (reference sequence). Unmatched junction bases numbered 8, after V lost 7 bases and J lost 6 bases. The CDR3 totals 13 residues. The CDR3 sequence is CASTQGGGPEAFF. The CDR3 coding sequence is TGTGCCAGCACCCAGGGGGGGGGCCCTGAAGCTTTCTTT.

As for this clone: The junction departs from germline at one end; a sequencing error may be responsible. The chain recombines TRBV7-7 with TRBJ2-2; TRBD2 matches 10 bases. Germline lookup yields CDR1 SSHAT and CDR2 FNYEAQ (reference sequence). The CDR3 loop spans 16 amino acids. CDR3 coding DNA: TGTGCTAGCAGCAAAAGCGGGGGGGAGAACACCGGGGAGCTGTTTTTT. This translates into CASSKSGGENTGELFF.

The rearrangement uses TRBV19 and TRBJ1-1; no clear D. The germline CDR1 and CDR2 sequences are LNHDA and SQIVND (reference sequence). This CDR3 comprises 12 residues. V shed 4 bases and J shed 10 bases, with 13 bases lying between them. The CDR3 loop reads CASSTTAWGAFF. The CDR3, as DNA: TGTGCCAGTAGTACGACCGCCTGGGGAGCTTTCTTT.

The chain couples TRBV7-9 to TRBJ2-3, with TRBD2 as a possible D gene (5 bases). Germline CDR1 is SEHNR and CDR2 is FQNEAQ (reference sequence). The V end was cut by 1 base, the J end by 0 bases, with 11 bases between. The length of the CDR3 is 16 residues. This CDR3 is CASSLEGGLSTDTQYF. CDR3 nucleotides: TGTGCCAGCAGCTTAGAGGGCGGGTTAAGCACAGATACGCAGTATTTT.

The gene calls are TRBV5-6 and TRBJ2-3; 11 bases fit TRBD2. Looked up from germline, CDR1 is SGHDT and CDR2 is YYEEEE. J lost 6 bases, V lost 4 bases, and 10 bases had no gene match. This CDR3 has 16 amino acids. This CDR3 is CASSQTSGERGDTQYF. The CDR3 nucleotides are TGTGCCAGCAGCCAGACTAGCGGGGAGCGTGGGGATACGCAGTATTTT.

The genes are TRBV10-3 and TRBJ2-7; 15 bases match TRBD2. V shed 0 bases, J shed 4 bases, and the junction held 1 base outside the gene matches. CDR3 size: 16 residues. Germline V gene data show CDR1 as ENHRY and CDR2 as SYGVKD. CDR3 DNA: TGTGCCATCAGTGAGTCTGGGACTAGCGGGAGGTACGAGCAGTACTTC. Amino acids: CAISESGTSGRYEQYF.

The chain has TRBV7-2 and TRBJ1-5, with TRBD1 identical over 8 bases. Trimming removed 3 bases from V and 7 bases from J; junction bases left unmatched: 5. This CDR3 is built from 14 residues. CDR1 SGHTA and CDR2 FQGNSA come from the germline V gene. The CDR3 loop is CASSFGQGGQPQHF. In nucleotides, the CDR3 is TGTGCCAGCAGCTTCGGACAGGGTGGACAGCCCCAGCATTTT.

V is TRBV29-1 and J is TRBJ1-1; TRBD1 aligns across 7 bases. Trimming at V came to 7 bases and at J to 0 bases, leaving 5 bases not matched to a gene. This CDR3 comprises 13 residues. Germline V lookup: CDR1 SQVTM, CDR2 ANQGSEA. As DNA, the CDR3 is TGCAGCGCTGGGACAGCCATGAACACTGAAGCTTTCTTT. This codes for CSAGTAMNTEAFF.

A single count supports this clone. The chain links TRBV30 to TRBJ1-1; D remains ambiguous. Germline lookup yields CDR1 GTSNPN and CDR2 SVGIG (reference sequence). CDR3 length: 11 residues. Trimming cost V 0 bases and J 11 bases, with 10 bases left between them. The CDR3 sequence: CAWSVGGSAFF. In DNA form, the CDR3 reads TGTGCCTGGAGTGTGGGAGGGAGTGCTTTCTTT.

CDR3 bases: TGTGCCAGTAGTGACCCAGACAGGGGTAATGAAAAACTGTTTTTT. Its protein product is CASSDPDRGNEKLFF. The chain couples TRBV19 to TRBJ1-4, with 8 bases matching TRBD1. The trim removed 5 bases at V and 4 bases at J, leaving 6 bases unmatched. Germline CDR1 and CDR2: LNHDA and SQIVND (reference sequence). The CDR3 extends over 15 amino acids.

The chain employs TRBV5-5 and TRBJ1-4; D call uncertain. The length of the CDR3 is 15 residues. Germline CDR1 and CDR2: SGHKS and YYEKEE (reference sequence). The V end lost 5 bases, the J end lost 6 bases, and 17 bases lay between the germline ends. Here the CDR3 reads CASSPLRAKDEKLFF. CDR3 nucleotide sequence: TGTGCCAGCAGTCCCCTCCGGGCAAAGGATGAAAAACTGTTTTTT.

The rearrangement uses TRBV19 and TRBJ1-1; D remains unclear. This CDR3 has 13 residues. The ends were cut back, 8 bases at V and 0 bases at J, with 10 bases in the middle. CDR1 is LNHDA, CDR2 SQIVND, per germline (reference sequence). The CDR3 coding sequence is TGTGCCAGTGGCCTCCTTATGAACACTGAAGCTTTCTTT. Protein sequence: CASGLLMNTEAFF.

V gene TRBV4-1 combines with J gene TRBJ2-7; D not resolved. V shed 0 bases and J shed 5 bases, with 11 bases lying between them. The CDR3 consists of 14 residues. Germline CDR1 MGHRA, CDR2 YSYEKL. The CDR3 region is CASSQESRLDEQYF. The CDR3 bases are TGCGCCAGCAGCCAAGAAAGCCGGTTAGACGAGCAGTACTTC.

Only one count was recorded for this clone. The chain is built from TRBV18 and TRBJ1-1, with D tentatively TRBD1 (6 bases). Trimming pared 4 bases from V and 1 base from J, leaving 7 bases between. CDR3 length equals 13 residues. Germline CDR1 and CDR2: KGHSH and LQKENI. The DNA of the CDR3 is TGTGCCAGCTCACAGGGACAGAACACTGAAGCTTTCTTT. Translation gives CASSQGQNTEAFF.

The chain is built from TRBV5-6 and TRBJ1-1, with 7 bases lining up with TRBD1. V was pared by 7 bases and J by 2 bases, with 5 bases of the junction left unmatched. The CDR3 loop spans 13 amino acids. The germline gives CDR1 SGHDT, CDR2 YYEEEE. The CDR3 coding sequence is TGTGCCAGCGCGACAGGGAAAAACACTGAAGCTTTCTTT. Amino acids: CASATGKNTEAFF.

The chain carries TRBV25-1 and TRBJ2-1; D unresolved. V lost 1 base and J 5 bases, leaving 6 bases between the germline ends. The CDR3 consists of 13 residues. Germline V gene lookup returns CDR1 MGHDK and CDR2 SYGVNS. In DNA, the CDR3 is TGTGCCAGCAGTGAATTAGGTAACAATGAGCAGTTCTTC. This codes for CASSELGNNEQFF.

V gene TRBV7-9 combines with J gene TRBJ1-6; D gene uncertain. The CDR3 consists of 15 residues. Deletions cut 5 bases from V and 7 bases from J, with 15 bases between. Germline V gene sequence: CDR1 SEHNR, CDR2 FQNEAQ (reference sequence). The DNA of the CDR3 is TGTGCCAGCAGCCCCGACCGGGCAGGAAATTCACCCCTCCACTTT. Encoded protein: CASSPDRAGNSPLHF.

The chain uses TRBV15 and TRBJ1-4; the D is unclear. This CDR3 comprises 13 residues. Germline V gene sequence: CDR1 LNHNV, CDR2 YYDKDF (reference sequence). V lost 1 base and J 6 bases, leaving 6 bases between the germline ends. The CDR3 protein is CATSRGPDEKLFF. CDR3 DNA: TGTGCCACCAGCAGAGGACCCGATGAAAAACTGTTTTTT.